One sample yielded the 12 T cell receptor beta chains listed below, sequenced in a study of blood T cells in healthy people across ages. A second PCR of roughly 6 to 12 cycles used a sample-barcoded 5' primer and a J-beta primer mix. In TCRdb, the 5' RACE reads were re-called with MiXCR into one record per CDR3 protein. The sample lists 890,000 or so distinct CDR3 sequences, around 62% occurring once. Material: blood. The source is a man aged 25-45 years in good health.

This clonotype has only a few counts. The rearrangement uses TRBV28 and TRBJ2-7; the D gene is possibly TRBD2 (6 bases). This CDR3 spans 14 amino acids. Germline CDR1 MDHEN, CDR2 SYDVKM. The ends were cut back, 5 bases at V and 3 bases at J, with 14 bases in the middle. The CDR3 sequence: CASSHRDFYYEQYF. CDR3 nucleotides: TGTGCCAGCAGTCACCGGGACTTCTACTACGAGCAGTACTTC.

The chain links TRBV6-5 to TRBJ2-4; TRBD2 might be the D (5 bases). CDR1 is MNHEY, CDR2 SVGAGI, per germline. CDR3 size: 15 residues. V was trimmed by 5 bases and J by 0 bases, leaving 11 bases between them. This CDR3 is CASSAGVLAKNIQYF. DNA for the CDR3: TGTGCCAGCAGTGCCGGGGTTCTAGCCAAAAACATTCAGTACTTC.

This clonotype turned up a few times. J is TRBJ1-5 and V is TRBV6-5; D not resolved. The CDR3 is 13 amino acids. Germline CDR1 reads MNHEY; CDR2 reads SVGAGI. Trimming took off 0 bases at V and 4 bases at J, with 4 bases between the two ends. CDR3 region: CASSYSRNQPQHF. Written as DNA, the CDR3 is TGTGCCAGCAGTTACTCGAGAAATCAGCCCCAGCATTTT.

This chain joins TRBV6-2 or TRBV6-3 and TRBJ2-7; D gene uncertain. Germline values: CDR1 MNHEY, CDR2 SVGEGT. V was shortened by 7 bases and J by 3 bases, with 13 bases between the two germline ends. The CDR3 contains 13 residues. The CDR3 loop is CASNDLILYEQYF. The CDR3 region has the DNA TGTGCCAGCAACGACCTTATTCTCTACGAGCAGTACTTC.

This clonotype was found a few times. The V and J genes are TRBV7-2 and TRBJ2-5; 8 bases are a match to TRBD2. Germline loops: CDR1 SGHTA, CDR2 FQGNSA. The CDR3 extends over 13 amino acids. Losses at the gene ends were 4 bases for V and 5 bases for J; bases not matched to a gene: 3. The CDR3 region is CASSSVAGETQYF. DNA of the CDR3: TGTGCCAGCAGCTCCGTAGCGGGGGAGACCCAGTACTTC. Full variable domain (remainder filled in from reference TRBV7-2 and TRBJ2-5): GAGVSQSPSNKVTEKGKDVELRCDPISGHTALYWYRQSLGQGLEFLIYFQGNSAPDKSGLPSDRFSAERTGGSVSTLTIQRTQQEDSAVYLCASSSVAGETQYFGPGTRLLVL.

A few counts support this clonotype. V usage is TRBV7-9 and J usage is TRBJ2-5, with D perhaps TRBD1 or TRBD2 (5 bases each). Per the germline V gene, CDR1 is SEHNR and CDR2 is FQNEAQ (reference sequence). This CDR3 has 14 residues. With 8 bases removed from V and 4 bases from J, the gap between germline ends came to 17 bases. The CDR3 bases are TGTGCCAGCTCCCGAGGGGACCCCGGAGAGACCCAGTACTTC. It translates to CASSRGDPGETQYF.

The CDR3 nucleotides are TGTGCCATCAGTGAGTATAGAGATGAGCAGTTCTTC. It encodes CAISEYRDEQFF. The chain is built from TRBV10-3 and TRBJ2-1; no clear D gene. The V gene's germline CDR1 is ENHRY and CDR2 SYGVKD. This CDR3 comprises 12 residues. The V gene lost 1 base and the J gene lost 8 bases, with 6 bases spanning the gap.

The V call is TRBV24-1, the J call TRBJ2-7, with 8 bases that match TRBD1. The CDR3 sequence is 15 residues long. Losses at the gene ends were 3 bases for V and 3 bases for J; bases not matched to a gene: 6. Per the germline V gene, CDR1 is KGHDR and CDR2 is SFDVKD. CDR3 DNA: TGTGCCACCAGTGATGGGGGACAGGCCCTCTACGAGCAGTACTTC. This translates into CATSDGGQALYEQYF.

This sequence joins TRBV10-3 and TRBJ2-4; D call uncertain. Matching the DNA end better, TRBJ2-7 makes the J call doubtful. Germline CDR1 ENHRY, CDR2 SYGVKD. CDR3 length: 12 residues. Here the CDR3 DNA reads TGTGCCATCAGTGACGAGGAATACGAGCAGTACTTC. This gives the protein CAISDEEYEQYF.

The V gene is TRBV28, the J gene TRBJ2-7, with TRBD2 as a possible D gene (7 bases). The germline gives CDR1 MDHEN, CDR2 SYDVKM. The CDR3 has 15 amino acids. Trimming stripped 5 bases from V and 4 bases from J, with 18 bases between. The CDR3 nucleotides are TGTGCCAGCAGTACCGGGGGAGGGGGAGGGTACGAGCAGTACTTC. This translates into CASSTGGGGGYEQYF.

V is TRBV7-2 and J is TRBJ1-2, with 7 bases fitting TRBD1. Trimming at V came to 0 bases and at J to 4 bases, leaving 5 bases not matched to a gene. Germline assignment: CDR1 SGHTA and CDR2 FQGNSA. The CDR3 length is 15 residues. The CDR3: CASSLAGGGVYGYTF. The CDR3 DNA is TGTGCCAGCAGCTTAGCCGGAGGGGGCGTCTATGGCTACACCTTC.

This chain links TRBV18 with TRBJ2-1; TRBD2 matches at 7 bases. The germline CDR1 and CDR2 sequences are KGHSH and LQKENI. The CDR3 totals 16 residues. J lost 8 bases, V lost 4 bases, and 14 bases had no gene match. The DNA for the CDR3 is TGTGCCAGCTCACTGAACCCGGGACTACACGATGATGAGCAGTTCTTC. Translating gives CASSLNPGLHDDEQFF. The full variable domain, completed using reference TRBV18 and TRBJ2-1, is NAGVMQNPRHLVRRRGQEARLRCSPMKGHSHVYWYRQLPEEGLKFMVYLQKENIIDESGMPKERFSAEFPKEGPSILRIQQVVRGDSAAYFCASSLNPGLHDDEQFFGPGTRLTVL.